A single sample is the source of the 5 T cell receptor beta chains below, sequenced in a study of spatial heterogeneity in lung cancer. In TCRdb, the 5' RACE reads were re-called with MiXCR into one record per CDR3 protein. The sample shows 15,000 or so distinct CDR3 sequences, 10% to 12% of them seen only once. Stated time point: sample taken at primary tumor resection. Without sorting, whole RNA was sequenced from tumor, nontumor lung or frozen PBMC. Sequenced here: PBMCs, sampled at surgery. These receptors were obtained from a female donor with early-stage non-small cell lung cancer.

This clonotype was detected ten times or more. The chain carries TRBV5-1 and TRBJ1-2, with 7 bases fitting TRBD1. Looked up from germline, CDR1 is SGHRS and CDR2 is YFSETQ. This CDR3 spans 14 amino acids. Losses at the gene ends were 6 bases for V and 2 bases for J; bases not matched to a gene: 7. The CDR3 loop is CASKSGTENYGYTF. CDR3 DNA: TGCGCCAGCAAGTCCGGGACAGAGAACTATGGCTACACCTTC.

This clonotype occurred many times. The chain joins TRBV24-1 to TRBJ1-5; TRBD1 is a possible D gene (6 bases). This CDR3 has 17 amino acids. Germline values: CDR1 KGHDR, CDR2 SFDVKD. Trimming took off 0 bases at V and 3 bases at J, with 14 bases between the two ends. CDR3 sequence reads: CATSDLLYRVLNQPQHF. CDR3 sequence (DNA): TGTGCCACCAGTGATTTGCTTTACAGGGTCCTCAATCAGCCCCAGCATTTT.

This clonotype was observed at least ten times. The chain employs TRBV11-2 and TRBJ2-5; TRBD2 aligns across 9 bases. Per the germline V gene, CDR1 is SGHAT and CDR2 is FQNNGV. The length of the CDR3 is 15 residues. V shed 6 bases, J shed 1 base, and the junction held 6 bases outside the gene matches. CDR3 region: CASRPPSGAQETQYF. The DNA for the CDR3 is TGTGCCAGCAGACCCCCTAGCGGGGCCCAAGAGACCCAGTACTTC.

This clonotype has a handful of counts. V and J are TRBV19 and TRBJ1-1; no firm D call. The CDR3 loop spans 14 amino acids. The germline CDR1 and CDR2 sequences are LNHDA and SQIVND (reference sequence). V was shortened by 2 bases and J by 6 bases, with 13 bases between the two germline ends. DNA for the CDR3: TGTGCCAGTAGTATAAAGGCCAGTCTGGCTGAAGCTTTCTTT. Protein sequence: CASSIKASLAEAFF.

This clonotype was seen at least ten times. V gene TRBV24-1 combines with J gene TRBJ2-1; tentatively, D is TRBD2 (5 bases). The CDR3 is 16 amino acids. Trimming took off 4 bases at V and 0 bases at J, with 12 bases between the two ends. CDR1 KGHDR and CDR2 SFDVKD come from the germline V gene. CDR3 DNA: TGTGCCACCAGTGAGGGTATTGGGAGCTCCTACAATGAGCAGTTCTTC. Amino acid sequence: CATSEGIGSSYNEQFF.